This T cell receptor (beta chain) was identified in a study of identical twins. This clonotype has a count of ten or more. The length of the CDR3 is 15 residues. Between the trimmed V and J ends, which lost 4 bases and 3 bases, there was a span of 16 bases. TCRdb re-analysed the 5' RACE reads in MiXCR, keeping a single row per CDR3 protein. The sample holds around 340,000 distinct CDR3 sequences, 9% to 15% seen once. The sample was also linked to a second study, of yellow fever vaccine responses in identical twins.

Sample: CD8+ T cells sorted from blood. The chain links TRBV12-3 or TRBV12-4 to TRBJ2-7; D uncertain. The sequence came from a woman between 18 and 30 years old in good health. CDR3 bases: TGTGCCAGCAGTTCCGGCCCCAGAGCTTACTACGAGCAGTACGTC. Residues: CASSSGPRAYYEQYV.